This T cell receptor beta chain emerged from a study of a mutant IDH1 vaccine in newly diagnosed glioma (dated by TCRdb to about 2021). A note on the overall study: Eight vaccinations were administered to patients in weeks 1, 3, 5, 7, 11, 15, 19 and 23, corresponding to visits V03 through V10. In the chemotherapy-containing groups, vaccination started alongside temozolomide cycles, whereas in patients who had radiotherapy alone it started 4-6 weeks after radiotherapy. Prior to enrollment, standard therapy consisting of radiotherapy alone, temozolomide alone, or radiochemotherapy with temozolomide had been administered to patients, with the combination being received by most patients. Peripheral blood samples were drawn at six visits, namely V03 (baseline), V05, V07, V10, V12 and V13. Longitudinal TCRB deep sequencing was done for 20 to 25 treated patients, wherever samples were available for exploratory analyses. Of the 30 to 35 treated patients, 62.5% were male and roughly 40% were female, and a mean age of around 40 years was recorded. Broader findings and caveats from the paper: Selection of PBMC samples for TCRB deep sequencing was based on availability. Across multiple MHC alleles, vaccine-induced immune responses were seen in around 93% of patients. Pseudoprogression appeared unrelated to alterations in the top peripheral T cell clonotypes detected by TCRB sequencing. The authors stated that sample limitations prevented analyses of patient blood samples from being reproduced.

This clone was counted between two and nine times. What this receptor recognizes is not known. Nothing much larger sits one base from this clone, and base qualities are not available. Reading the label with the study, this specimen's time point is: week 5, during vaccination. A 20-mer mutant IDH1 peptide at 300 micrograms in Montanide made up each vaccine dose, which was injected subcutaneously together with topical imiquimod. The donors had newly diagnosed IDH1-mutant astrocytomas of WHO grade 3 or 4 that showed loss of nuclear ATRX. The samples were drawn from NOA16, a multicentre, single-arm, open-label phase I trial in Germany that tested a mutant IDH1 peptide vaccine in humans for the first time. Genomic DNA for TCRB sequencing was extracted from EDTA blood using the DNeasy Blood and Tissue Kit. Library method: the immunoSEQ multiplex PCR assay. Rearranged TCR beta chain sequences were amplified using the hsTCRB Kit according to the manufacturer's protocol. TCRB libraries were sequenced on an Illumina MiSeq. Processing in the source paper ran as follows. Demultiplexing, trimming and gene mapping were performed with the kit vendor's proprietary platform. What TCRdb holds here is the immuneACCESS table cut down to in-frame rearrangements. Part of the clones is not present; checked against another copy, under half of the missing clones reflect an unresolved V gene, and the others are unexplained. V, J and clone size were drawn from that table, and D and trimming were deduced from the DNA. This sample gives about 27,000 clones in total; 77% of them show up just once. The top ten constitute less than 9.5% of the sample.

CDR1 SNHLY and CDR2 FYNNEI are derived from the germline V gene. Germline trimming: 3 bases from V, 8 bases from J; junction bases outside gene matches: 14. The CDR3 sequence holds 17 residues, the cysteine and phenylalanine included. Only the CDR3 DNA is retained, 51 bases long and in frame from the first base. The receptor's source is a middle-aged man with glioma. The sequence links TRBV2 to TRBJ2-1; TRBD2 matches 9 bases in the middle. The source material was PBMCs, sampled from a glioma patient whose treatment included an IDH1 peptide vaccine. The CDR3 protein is CASSDRLGSGSIDEQFF. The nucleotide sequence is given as TGTGCCAGCAGTGATCGATTGGGTAGCGGGAGTATCGATGAGCAGTTCTTC.